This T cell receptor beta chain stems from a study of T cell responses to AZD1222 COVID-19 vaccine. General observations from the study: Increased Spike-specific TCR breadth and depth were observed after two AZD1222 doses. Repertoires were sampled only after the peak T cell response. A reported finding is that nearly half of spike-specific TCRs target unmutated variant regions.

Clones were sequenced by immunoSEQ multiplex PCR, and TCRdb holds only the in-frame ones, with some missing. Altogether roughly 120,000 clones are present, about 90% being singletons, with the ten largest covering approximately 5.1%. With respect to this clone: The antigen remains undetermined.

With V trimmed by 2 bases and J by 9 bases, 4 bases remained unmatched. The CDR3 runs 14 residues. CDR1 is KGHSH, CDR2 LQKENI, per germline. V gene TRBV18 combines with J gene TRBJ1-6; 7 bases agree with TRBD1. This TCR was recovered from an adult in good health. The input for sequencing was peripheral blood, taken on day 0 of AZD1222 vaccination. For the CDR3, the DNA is TGTGCCAGCTCACCAAAAGGGGGCGGTTCACCCCTCCACTTT. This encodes CASSPKGGGSPLHF.